The clone carrying this T cell receptor (beta chain) has ten or more counts. Its antigen remains unknown. This record comes from a study of T cells in Graves' hyperthyroidism and ophthalmopathy. Across the study: The authors collected peripheral blood at initial diagnosis, before any treatment. Study-wide results and caveats: Median prediction lead before ophthalmopathy onset was about 6.3 months with the model.

RNA transcripts were the template for amplifying TCR beta CDR3 regions. TCR CDR3 underwent first-round RT-PCR with the HTBI primer set. Using its own MiXCR run on the multiplex PCR reads, TCRdb lists one record per CDR3 protein. The sample lists about 280,000 distinct CDR3 sequences; less than 30% were seen once. In patients aged 18 to 65, hyperthyroidism was newly diagnosed, with duration under 2 months. Clinical symptoms, serum thyroxine, TRAb, thyroid ultrasound and orbital computed tomography informed diagnoses. Source material: blood. The origin of this receptor is a man aged 35 to 55 with Graves' hyperthyroidism that later progressed to Graves' ophthalmopathy.

CDR3 coding DNA: TGCAGTGCTGGCAGACAGGGGACGGTCAACGAGCAGTACTTC. It yields the protein CSAGRQGTVNEQYF. The chain is built from TRBV20-1 and TRBJ2-7; 8 bases agree with TRBD1. Trimming cost V 5 bases and J 5 bases; bases outside gene matches: 11. CDR1 and CDR2 from the germline V gene are DFQATT and SNEGSKA (reference sequence). The CDR3 extends over 14 amino acids.